The clone carrying this TCR beta chain was counted only a few times. The CDR3 runs to 13 residues. Per germline, CDR1 LNHDA and CDR2 SQIVND (reference sequence). The V end lost 6 bases, the J end lost 2 bases, and 9 bases lay between the germline ends. These data originate in a study of cytomegalovirus exposure and HLA in healthy donors. Primers included in the PCR were 60 Vbeta and 13 Jbeta primers. Sequencing used immunoSEQ multiplex PCR; TCRdb keeps in-frame clones, though not all of them. The sample lists approximately 140,000 clones; approximately 84% were seen once. This TCR was sampled from a woman aged 18-35 years in good health and CMV-seronegative. This rearrangement joins TRBV19 to TRBJ2-3, with TRBD2 as a possible D gene (5 bases). Sequenced input: PBMCs. The CDR3 sequence is CASSREFTDTQYF. The CDR3, as DNA: TGTGCCAGTAGCCGGGAATTCACAGATACGCAGTATTTT.